This record looks at one T cell receptor (beta chain) sequence and its context. Its antigen is still unknown. Germline-derived CDR1 and CDR2 are SGHAT and FQNNGV. Losses at the gene ends were 5 bases for V and 5 bases for J; bases not matched to a gene: 5. This CDR3 spans 16 amino acids. The data derive from a study of metastatic and nonmetastatic thyroid tumors. About the study: Repertoires from malignant and benign thyroid patients were compared across blood and tumor or nodule tissue.

Per the authors' pipeline: A distant-metastasis classifier for papillary thyroid cancer was built using CDR3 differences across clinicopathological groups. TCRdb re-called the PCR reads through MiXCR. TCRdb, rather than the study authors, made the V and J calls. The table has around 61,000 clones, 25% to 30% seen once. General study results and limits: The reported finding was significantly higher TCR beta diversity in malignant thyroid tumors relative to benign nodules, in blood and tumor.

Thyroid surgery took place with no prior treatment in any patient. The specimen sequenced was blood. The chain combines TRBV11-2 with TRBJ2-2; 13 bases are shared with TRBD2. The source of this sequence is a female donor with papillary thyroid cancer or a benign thyroid nodule (not recorded which). Some clones in this sample may be carry-over from other donors' samples. In DNA, the CDR3 is TGTGCCAGCAGCCAAGGACTAGCGGGAGTAACCGGGGAGCTGTTTTTT. This encodes CASSQGLAGVTGELFF.